The T cell receptor beta chain described here comes from a study of tumor and adjacent non-tumor tissue in lung cancer (dated by TCRdb to 2017 to 2018). In terms of the full investigation: The cohort included 12 adenocarcinoma, a couple of squamous cell carcinoma and 1 small cell lung cancer patients. The approximately 15 enrolled patients, of whom some 10 were men and 5 were women, were aged about 30 to 80 years and were diagnosed with TNM stage I to III disease. In total, sequencing yielded 125,075,908 productive TCRbeta reads, which works out to an average of about 4.2 million reads per sample. The study compared bulk TCRbeta repertoires between lung tumor tissue and matched distant non-tumor lung tissue from fewer than 18 lung cancer patients. For each patient, one tumor sample and one normal lung sample were taken, giving a few dozen paired specimens that underwent TCRbeta CDR3 sequencing. Study-level results and caveats: Tumor tissue showed significantly higher TCR diversity (inverse Simpson) than normal lung tissue, at around 450 vs 150 (P = 0.0075, Mann-Whitney U test). Peripheral blood was not sequenced, so blood TCRbeta repertoires in these lung cancer patients were not examined. With only around 15 patients in the cohort, the authors noted that larger samples and more detailed clinical data are needed. Neither the sequencing platform nor unique molecular identifiers are named or mentioned anywhere in the methods. A significantly larger cumulative share of the repertoire was made up by the top 100 clones in normal lung than in tumor tissue. Significantly higher TCR diversity was found in younger patients, and higher tumor TCR diversity was associated with shorter overall and disease-free survival.

The CDR3 has 16 amino acids, counting the end cysteine and phenylalanine. Here the CDR3 DNA is all that survives: 48 bases in frame from base 1. V loses 5 bases, J loses 3 bases, and the germline ends lie 19 bases apart. As concerns this clonotype: Its antigen target is currently unknown. Base qualities are missing; no much larger clone stands one base away.

Library generation was performed with multiplex PCR. Sequencer: Illumina HiSeq 2500. TCRbeta libraries were constructed through three rounds of nested PCR with primers (Table S4) according to protocols adapted from ARM-PCR. Before sequencing, PCR products of 200-500 bp were excised from the gel and purified with the QIAquick gel extraction kit. The authors' analysis ran thus. Trimmomatic was used to clean the reads, FLASH merged the cleaned reads into complete CDR3 sequences, and MiTCR assigned the sequences to V(D)J germline segments. Clonal diversity was calculated as the inverse Simpson's index using VDJtools. Productive reads were defined as in-frame sequences without a premature stop codon. Through fastp at Q25 and MiXCR, TCRdb rebuilt clones from the public reads, retaining in-frame beta chains. Entries that share a CDR3 protein sequence are merged under the most common genes and DNA. The V and J calls shown here were made by TCRdb, not taken from the authors' results. The sample contains 65,000 to 90,000 distinct CDR3 sequences, less than 75% of them found a single time. The ten top clones hold around 12% of the sample.

Bulk unsorted tissue served as the source for RNA extraction, and RNA quality was assessed using a NanoDrop ND-1000 and an Agilent 2100. The donors were newly diagnosed lung cancer patients admitted for thoracic surgery in China from August to November 2014 who had not received prior chemotherapy. Patients with previous radiotherapy or chemotherapy, or with another concurrent cancer, were excluded from the study. Pieces of surgical tissue measuring roughly 1-2 cm3 were kept in RNAlater solution and stored at -80 degrees C until use. The sequence is built from TRBV12-3 or TRBV12-4 and TRBJ1-2; the D region possibly corresponds to TRBD1 (5 bases align). The sequenced sample was lung tumor tissue. This clonotype was sampled from a woman aged 70 to 79 with non-small cell lung cancer. The DNA reads TGTGCCAGCAGTCCCCCTCGGAGAGGGGATTACTATGGCTACACCTTC. Its protein reads: CASSPPRRGDYYGYTF.